This T cell receptor (beta chain) was sequenced in a study of shared clonotypes between healthy human individuals. A word on this clone: Its specificity is not known.

Overall study findings and caveats: The sharing of 5% to 6.5% of naive CD4 clonotypes was seen across several donors.

Some 30,000 T cell genomes, or around 200 ng DNA, went into the sorted-subset replicate PCRs. Only in-frame clones appear in the TCRdb table, and some are missing; sequencing was by immunoSEQ multiplex PCR. This table holds some 500,000 clones, about 96% found once. What was sequenced was naive CD4+ T cells sorted from blood. Subset indicated: CD45RA+ positively selected. The TCR originated in a woman under 40 in good health.

In DNA, the CDR3 is TGTGCCAGCAGGCAAACCGGGACACGGTTCGGCTACACCTTC. Protein: CASRQTGTRFGYTF. The chain employs TRBV28 and TRBJ1-2; weak D call: TRBD1 (6 bases). The CDR3 has 14 residues. The germline V gene has CDR1 MDHEN and CDR2 SYDVKM. The germline V and J ends were trimmed by 6 bases and 8 bases, with 19 bases remaining between them.